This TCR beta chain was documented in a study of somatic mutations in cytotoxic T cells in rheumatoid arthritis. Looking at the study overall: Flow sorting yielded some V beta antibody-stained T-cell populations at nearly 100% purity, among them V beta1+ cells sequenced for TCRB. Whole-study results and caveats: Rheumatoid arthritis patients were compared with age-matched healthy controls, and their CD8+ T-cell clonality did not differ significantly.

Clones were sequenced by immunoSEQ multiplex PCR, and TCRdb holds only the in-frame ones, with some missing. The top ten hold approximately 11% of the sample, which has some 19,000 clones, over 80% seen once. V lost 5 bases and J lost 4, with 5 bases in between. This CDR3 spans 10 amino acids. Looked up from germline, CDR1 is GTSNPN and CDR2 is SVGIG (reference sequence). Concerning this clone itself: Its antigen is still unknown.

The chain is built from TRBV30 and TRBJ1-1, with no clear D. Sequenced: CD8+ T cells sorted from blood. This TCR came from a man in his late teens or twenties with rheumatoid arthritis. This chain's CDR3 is CAWLSTEAFF. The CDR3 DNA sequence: TGTGCCTGGTTGTCCACTGAAGCTTTCTTT. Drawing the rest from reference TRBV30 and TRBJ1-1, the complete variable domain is SQTIHQWPATLVQPVGSPLSLECTVEGTSNPNLYWYRQAAGRGLQLLFYSVGIGQISSEVPQNLSASRPQDRQFILSSKKLLLSDSGFYLCAWLSTEAFFGQGTRLTVV.